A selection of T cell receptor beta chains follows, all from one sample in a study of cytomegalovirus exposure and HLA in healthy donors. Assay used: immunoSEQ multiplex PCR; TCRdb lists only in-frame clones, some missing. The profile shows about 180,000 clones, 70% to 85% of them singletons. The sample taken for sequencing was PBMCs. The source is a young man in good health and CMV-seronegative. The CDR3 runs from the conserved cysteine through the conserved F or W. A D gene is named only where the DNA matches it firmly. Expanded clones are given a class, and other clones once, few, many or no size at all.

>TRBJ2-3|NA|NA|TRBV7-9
CASSYSSPDTQYF
TGTGCCAGCAGCTACTCCTCACCAGATACGCAGTATTTT
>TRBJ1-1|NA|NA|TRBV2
CASSEIPPGTWNTEAFF
TGTGCCAGCAGTGAAATCCCTCCCGGGACATGGAACACTGAAGCTTTCTTT
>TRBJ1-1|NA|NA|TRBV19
CASSNTGPRDTEAFF
TGTGCCAGTAGTAACACAGGGCCCAGGGACACTGAAGCTTTCTTT
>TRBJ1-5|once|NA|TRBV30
CAWSVGQGMVQPQHF
TGTGCCTGGAGTGTTGGGCAGGGGATGGTTCAGCCCCAGCATTTT
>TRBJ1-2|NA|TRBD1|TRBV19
CASRPPGQRSNWDGYTF
TGTGCCAGTAGGCCCCCGGGACAGCGCTCCAATTGGGATGGCTACACCTTC
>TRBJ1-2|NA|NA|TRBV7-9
CASSYNTGNYGYTF
TGTGCCAGCAGCTACAATACAGGGAACTATGGCTACACCTTC
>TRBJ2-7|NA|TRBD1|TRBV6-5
CASRRGRRWDEQYF
TGTGCCAGCAGGAGGGGGCGCAGATGGGACGAGCAGTACTTC
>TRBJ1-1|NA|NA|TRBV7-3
CASSLQGPRHGTEAFF
TGTGCCAGCAGCTTACAGGGTCCCAGGCACGGCACTGAAGCTTTCTTT
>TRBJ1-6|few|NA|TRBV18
CASSTGNSPLHF
TGTGCCAGTTCCACAGGCAATTCACCCCTCCACTTT
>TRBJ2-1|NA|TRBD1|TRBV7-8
CASSFGTGAYNEQFF
TGTGCCAGCAGCTTCGGGACAGGGGCATACAATGAGCAGTTCTTC
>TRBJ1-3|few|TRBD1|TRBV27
CASSLTGTSGNTIYF
TGTGCCAGCAGCCTGACAGGGACCTCTGGAAACACCATATATTTT
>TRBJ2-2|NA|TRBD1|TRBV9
CASSGQTGPNTGELFF
TGTGCCAGCAGCGGACAGACAGGGCCGAACACCGGGGAGCTGTTTTTT
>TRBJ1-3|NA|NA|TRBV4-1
CASSQDPGRGNTIYF
TGCGCCAGCAGCCAAGATCCGGGCAGGGGCAACACCATATATTTT
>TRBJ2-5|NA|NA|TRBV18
CASSPRPGRDSETQYF
TGTGCCAGCTCACCACGACCAGGGCGGGATTCTGAGACCCAGTACTTC
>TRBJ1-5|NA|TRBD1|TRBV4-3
CASSQDGAGDRENQPQHF
TGCGCCAGCAGCCAAGATGGGGCAGGGGACAGAGAAAATCAGCCCCAGCATTTT
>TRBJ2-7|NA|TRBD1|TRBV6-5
CASSYSIGQVPYEQYF
TGTGCCAGCAGTTACTCTATCGGACAGGTACCCTACGAGCAGTACTTC
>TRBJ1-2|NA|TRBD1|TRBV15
CATSRDGKRTGSEGYTF
TGTGCCACCAGCAGAGATGGGAAAAGGACAGGATCAGAGGGCTACACCTTC
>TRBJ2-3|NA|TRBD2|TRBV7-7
CASSQPGTSLHMATDTQYF
TGTGCTAGCAGCCAACCAGGGACTAGCCTACACATGGCCACAGATACGCAGTATTTT
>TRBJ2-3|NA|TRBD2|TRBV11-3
CASRRDYADTQYF
TGTGCCAGCAGACGGGACTATGCGGATACGCAGTATTTT
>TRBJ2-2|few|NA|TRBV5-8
CASSFSAGPAGGELFF
TGTGCCAGCAGCTTCTCCGCGGGACCAGCCGGCGGGGAGCTGTTTTTT
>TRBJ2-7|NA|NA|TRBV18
CASSLQGHLSYEQYF
TGTGCCAGCTCACTTCAAGGACACCTCTCCTACGAGCAGTACTTC
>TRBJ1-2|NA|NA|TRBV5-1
CASSLNGEGKAF
TGCGCCAGCAGCTTGAACGGGGAGGGTAAGGCCTTC
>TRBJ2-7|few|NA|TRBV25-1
CASKQGYEQYF
TGTGCCAGCAAACAGGGCTACGAGCAGTACTTC
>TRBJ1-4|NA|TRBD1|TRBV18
CASSRQGNTNEKLFF
TGTGCCAGCTCACGACAGGGCAATACCAATGAAAAACTGTTTTTT
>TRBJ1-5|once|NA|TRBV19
CASSKNSPPGRGNQPQHF
TGTGCCAGTAGTAAAAACTCTCCGCCGGGCAGGGGCAATCAGCCCCAGCATTTT
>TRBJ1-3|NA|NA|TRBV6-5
CASTSTVGNTIYF
TGTGCCAGTACTAGCACTGTTGGAAACACCATATATTTT
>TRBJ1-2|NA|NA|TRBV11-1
CASSTDTYGYTF
TGTGCCAGCAGCACCGACACCTATGGCTACACCTTC
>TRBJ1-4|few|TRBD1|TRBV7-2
CASSRTGTGGEKLFF
TGTGCCAGCAGCAGAACCGGGACAGGGGGAGAAAAACTGTTTTTT
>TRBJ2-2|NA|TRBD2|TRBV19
CASSTGTSMRELFF
TGTGCCAGTAGCACCGGGACTAGCATGCGGGAGCTGTTTTTT
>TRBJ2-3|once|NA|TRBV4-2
CASSQGVSGRDTDTQYF
TGTGCCAGCAGCCAAGGTGTTTCGGGCAGGGACACAGATACGCAGTATTTT
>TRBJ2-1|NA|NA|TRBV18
CASSPPGGFGQFF
TGTGCCAGCTCACCACCAGGAGGGTTCGGGCAGTTCTTC
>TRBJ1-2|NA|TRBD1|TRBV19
CASSDLPGQGEHGYTF
TGTGCCAGTAGTGACCTACCGGGACAGGGGGAACATGGCTACACCTTC
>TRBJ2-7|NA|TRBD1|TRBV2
CASKGDRGQTYEQYF
TGTGCCAGCAAGGGGGACAGGGGGCAAACCTACGAGCAGTACTTC
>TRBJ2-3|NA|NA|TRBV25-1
CASSDRATLTDTQYF
TGTGCCAGCAGTGACAGGGCCACCCTCACAGATACGCAGTATTTT
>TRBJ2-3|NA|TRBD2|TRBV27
CASSLFPAGGPGDTQYF
TGTGCCAGCAGTTTATTTCCAGCGGGAGGGCCGGGAGATACGCAGTATTTT
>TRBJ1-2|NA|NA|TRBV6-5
CASSVSGTINYGYTF
TGTGCCAGCAGTGTATCGGGGACAATTAACTATGGCTACACCTTC
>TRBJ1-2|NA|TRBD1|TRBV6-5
CASSPTGGKGYTF
TGTGCCAGCAGTCCGACAGGGGGGAAGGGCTACACCTTC
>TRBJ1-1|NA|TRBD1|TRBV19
CASRAQGAPTEAFF
TGTGCCAGTAGGGCACAGGGGGCCCCCACTGAAGCTTTCTTT
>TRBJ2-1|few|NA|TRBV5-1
CASAGTQRYNEQFF
TGCGCCAGCGCCGGGACACAGCGTTACAATGAGCAGTTCTTC
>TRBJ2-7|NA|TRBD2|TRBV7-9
CASSRSGSSYEQYF
TGTGCCAGCAGTCGTAGCGGGAGCTCCTACGAGCAGTACTTC
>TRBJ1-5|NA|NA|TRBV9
CASSRTSRQPQHF
TGTGCCAGCAGTAGAACCTCTCGGCAGCCCCAGCATTTT
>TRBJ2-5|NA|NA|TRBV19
CASSPAEGPQETQYF
TGTGCCAGTAGTCCCGCCGAGGGTCCTCAAGAGACCCAGTACTTC
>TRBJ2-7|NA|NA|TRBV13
CASSLAASSYEQYF
TGTGCCAGCAGTTTAGCGGCTAGCTCCTACGAGCAGTACTTC
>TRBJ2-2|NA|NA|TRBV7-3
CASSLIGRLGSTGELFF
TGTGCCAGCAGCTTAATTGGCAGATTAGGGAGCACCGGGGAGCTGTTTTTT
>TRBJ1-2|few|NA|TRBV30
CAWSVIRGANSHTF
TGTGCCTGGAGTGTAATCCGGGGGGCGAATAGCCACACCTTC
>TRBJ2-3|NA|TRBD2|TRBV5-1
CASSLPSGNTDTQYF
TGCGCCAGCAGCTTGCCTAGCGGGAACACAGATACGCAGTATTTT
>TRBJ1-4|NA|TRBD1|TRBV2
CASSNRGRNEKLFF
TGTGCCAGCAGTAACAGGGGGCGCAATGAAAAACTGTTTTTT
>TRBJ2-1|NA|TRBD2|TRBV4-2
CASSYILAASYNEQFF
TGTGCCAGCAGCTATATACTAGCGGCATCCTACAATGAGCAGTTCTTC